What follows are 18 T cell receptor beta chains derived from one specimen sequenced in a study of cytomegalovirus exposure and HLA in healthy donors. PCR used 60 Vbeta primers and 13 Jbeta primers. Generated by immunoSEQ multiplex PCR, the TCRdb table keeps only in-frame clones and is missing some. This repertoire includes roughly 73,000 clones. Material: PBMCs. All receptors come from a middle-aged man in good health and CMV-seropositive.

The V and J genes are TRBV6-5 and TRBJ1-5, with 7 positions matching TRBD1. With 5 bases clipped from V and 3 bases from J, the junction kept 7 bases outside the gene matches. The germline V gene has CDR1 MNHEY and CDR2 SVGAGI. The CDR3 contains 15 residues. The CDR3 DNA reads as TGTGCCAGCAGTAACACAGGGGACCTCAATCAGCCCCAGCATTTT. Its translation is CASSNTGDLNQPQHF.

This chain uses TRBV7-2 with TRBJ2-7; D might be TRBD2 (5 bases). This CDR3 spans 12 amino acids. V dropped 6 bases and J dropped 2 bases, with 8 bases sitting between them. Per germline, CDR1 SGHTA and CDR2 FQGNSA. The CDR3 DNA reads TGTGCCAGCAGGGGTAGCGCCTACGAGCAGTACTTC. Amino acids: CASRGSAYEQYF.

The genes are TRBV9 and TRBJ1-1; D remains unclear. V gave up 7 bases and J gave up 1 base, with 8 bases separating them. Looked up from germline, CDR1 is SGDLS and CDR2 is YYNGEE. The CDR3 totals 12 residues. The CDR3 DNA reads TGTGCCAGCTCTAGAGGGAACACTGAAGCTTTCTTT. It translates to CASSRGNTEAFF. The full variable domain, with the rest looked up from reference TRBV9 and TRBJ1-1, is DSGVTQTPKHLITATGQRVTLRCSPRSGDLSVYWYQQSLDQGLQFLIQYYNGEERAKGNILERFSAQQFPDLHSELNLSSLELGDSALYFCASSRGNTEAFFGQGTRLTVV.

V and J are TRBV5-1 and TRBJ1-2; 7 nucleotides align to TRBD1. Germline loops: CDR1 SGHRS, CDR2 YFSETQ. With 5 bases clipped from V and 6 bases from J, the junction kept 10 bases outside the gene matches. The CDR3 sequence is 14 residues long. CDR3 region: CASRILTGRNGYTF. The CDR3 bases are TGCGCCAGCAGGATTTTGACAGGGCGTAATGGCTACACCTTC.

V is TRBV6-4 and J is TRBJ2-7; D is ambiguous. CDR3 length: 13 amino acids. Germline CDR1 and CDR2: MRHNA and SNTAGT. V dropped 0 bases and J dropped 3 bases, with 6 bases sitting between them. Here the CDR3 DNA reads TGTGCCAGCAGTGACTCTGACTTCTACGAGCAGTACGTC. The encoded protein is CASSDSDFYEQYV.

CDR3 bases: TGTGCCAGCAGCCCGACTAGCGGGGATGCTGGGGCCAACGTCCTGACTTTC. It yields the protein CASSPTSGDAGANVLTF. V and J are TRBV4-2 and TRBJ2-6; 11 bases match TRBD2. The CDR3 is 17 residues long. CDR1 is LGHNA, CDR2 YNFKEQ, per germline. J was trimmed by 2 bases and V by 4 bases; bases with no gene match: 4.

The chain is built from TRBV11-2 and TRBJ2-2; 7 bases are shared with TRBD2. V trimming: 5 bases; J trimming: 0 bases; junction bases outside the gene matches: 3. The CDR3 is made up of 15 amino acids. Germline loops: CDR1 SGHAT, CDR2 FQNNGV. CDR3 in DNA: TGTGCCAGCAGCCCCCGGGGGGCGAACACCGGGGAGCTGTTTTTT. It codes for CASSPRGANTGELFF.

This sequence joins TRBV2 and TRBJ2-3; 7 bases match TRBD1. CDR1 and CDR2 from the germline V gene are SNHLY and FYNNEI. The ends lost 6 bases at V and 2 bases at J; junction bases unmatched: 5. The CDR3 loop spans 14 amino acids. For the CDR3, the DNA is TGTGCCAGCAGCGACAGGGTGAACACAGATACGCAGTATTTT. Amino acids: CASSDRVNTDTQYF. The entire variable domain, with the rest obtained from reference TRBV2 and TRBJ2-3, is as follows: EPEVTQTPSHQVTQMGQEVILRCVPISNHLYFYWYRQILGQKVEFLVSFYNNEISEKSEIFDDQFSVERPDGSNFTLKIRSTKLEDSAMYFCASSDRVNTDTQYFGPGTRLTVL.

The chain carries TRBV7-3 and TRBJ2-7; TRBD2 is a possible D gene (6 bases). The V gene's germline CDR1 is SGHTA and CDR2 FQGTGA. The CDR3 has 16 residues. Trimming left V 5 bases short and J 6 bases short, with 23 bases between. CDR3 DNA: TGTGCCAGCAGCCATGATCTAGCGCAGAGGTTTTCCGAGCAGTACGTC. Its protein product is CASSHDLAQRFSEQYV.

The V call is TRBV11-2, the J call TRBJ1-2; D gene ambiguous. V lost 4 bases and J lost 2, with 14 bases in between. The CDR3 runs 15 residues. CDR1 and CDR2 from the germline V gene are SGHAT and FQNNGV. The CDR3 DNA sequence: TGTGCCAGCAGCTCGCTAAGAGGGAGAAACTATGGCTACACCTTC. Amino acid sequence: CASSSLRGRNYGYTF.

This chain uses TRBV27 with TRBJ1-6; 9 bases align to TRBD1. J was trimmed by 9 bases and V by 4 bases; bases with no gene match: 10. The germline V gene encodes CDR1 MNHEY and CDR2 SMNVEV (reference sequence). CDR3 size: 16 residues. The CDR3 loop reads CASSYTPGQGLSPLHF. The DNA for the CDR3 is TGTGCCAGCAGTTATACCCCAGGACAGGGGCTTTCACCCCTCCACTTT.

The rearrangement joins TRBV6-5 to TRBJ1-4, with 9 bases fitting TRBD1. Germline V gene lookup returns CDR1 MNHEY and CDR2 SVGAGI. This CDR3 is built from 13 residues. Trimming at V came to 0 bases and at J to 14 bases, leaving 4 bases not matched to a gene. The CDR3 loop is CASSYSGQGWLFF. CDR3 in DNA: TGTGCCAGCAGTTACTCGGGACAGGGATGGCTGTTTTTT.

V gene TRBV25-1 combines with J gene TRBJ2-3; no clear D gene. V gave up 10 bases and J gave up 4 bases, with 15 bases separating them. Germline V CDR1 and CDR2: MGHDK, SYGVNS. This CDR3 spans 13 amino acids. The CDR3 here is CATSPGGADTQYF. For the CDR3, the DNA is TGTGCCACAAGCCCCGGCGGCGCAGATACGCAGTATTTT.

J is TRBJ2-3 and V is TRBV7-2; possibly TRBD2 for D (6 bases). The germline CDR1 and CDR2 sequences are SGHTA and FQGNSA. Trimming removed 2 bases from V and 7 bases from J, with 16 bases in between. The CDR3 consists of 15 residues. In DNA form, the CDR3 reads TGTGCCAGCAGCTTAACCCACGGACTACGGAATACGCAGTATTTT. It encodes CASSLTHGLRNTQYF.

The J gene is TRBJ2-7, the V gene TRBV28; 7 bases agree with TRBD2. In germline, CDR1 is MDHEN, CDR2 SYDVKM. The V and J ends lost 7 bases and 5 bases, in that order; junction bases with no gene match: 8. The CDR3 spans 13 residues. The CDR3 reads CASMPGGGHEQYF. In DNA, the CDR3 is TGTGCCAGCATGCCGGGAGGTGGCCACGAGCAGTACTTC.

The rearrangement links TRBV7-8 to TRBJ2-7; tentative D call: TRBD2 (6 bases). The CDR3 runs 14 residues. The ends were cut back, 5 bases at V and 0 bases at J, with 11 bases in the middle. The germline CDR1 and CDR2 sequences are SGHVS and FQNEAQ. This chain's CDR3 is CASSPAGPSYEQYF. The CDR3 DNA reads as TGTGCCAGCAGCCCGGCGGGGCCCTCCTACGAGCAGTACTTC.

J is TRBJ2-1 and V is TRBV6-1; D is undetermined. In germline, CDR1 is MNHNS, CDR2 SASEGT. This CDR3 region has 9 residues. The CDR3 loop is CPVADEQFF. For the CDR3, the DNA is TGTCCCGTCGCGGATGAGCAGTTCTTC.

CDR3 loop: CASSIDTSGISYEQYF. The CDR3 DNA sequence: TGTGCCAGTAGTATAGATACTAGCGGGATTTCCTACGAGCAGTACTTC. V gene TRBV19 combines with J gene TRBJ2-7; 10 positions match TRBD2. The J segment lost 1 base and the V segment lost 0 bases, leaving 3 bases of the junction unmatched. This CDR3 is 16 amino acids long. The V gene's germline CDR1 is LNHDA and CDR2 SQIVND (reference sequence).